The 22 T cell receptor beta chains below come from one sample, sequenced in a study of somatic mutations in cytotoxic T cells in rheumatoid arthritis. Here immunoSEQ multiplex PCR was the method, and the copy in TCRdb shows in-frame clones only, minus some. The repertoire holds around 3,200 clones, with roughly 80% as singletons. The sample comprised CD8+ T cells sorted from blood. Receptors originate from a man in his forties or fifties with rheumatoid arthritis.

This clone appeared once. The chain employs TRBV6-6 and TRBJ2-7; 9 bases line up with TRBD1. CDR1 and CDR2 (germline): MNHNY, SVGAGI (reference sequence). J was trimmed by 4 bases and V by 2 bases; bases with no gene match: 9. The CDR3 contains 16 residues. CDR3 coding DNA: TGTGCCAGCAGTTACGGAGTTGGACAGGGGCTGTACGAGCAGTACTTC. It yields the protein CASSYGVGQGLYEQYF.

The V call is TRBV13, the J call TRBJ2-3, with 7 bases that match TRBD1. There are 14 residues in the CDR3. J lost 4 bases, V lost 4 bases, and 5 bases had no gene match. Germline CDR1 is PRHDT and CDR2 is FYEKMQ (reference sequence). CDR3 bases: TGTGCCAGCAGCTACCGGACAGGCGCAGATACGCAGTATTTT. Amino acid sequence: CASSYRTGADTQYF.

The chain employs TRBV2 and TRBJ2-7; D gene ambiguous. V was trimmed by 6 bases and J by 3 bases, leaving 9 bases between them. The CDR3 spans 12 residues. From germline, CDR1 is SNHLY and CDR2 FYNNEI. CDR3 in amino acids: CASRAGRYEQYF. CDR3 nucleotides: TGTGCCAGCAGGGCAGGTCGCTACGAGCAGTACTTC.

This clone has a single count. CDR3: CASSQTGEDFSTDTQYF. CDR3 DNA sequence: TGTGCCAGCAGCCAGACAGGGGAGGATTTTTCCACAGATACGCAGTATTTT. This sequence joins TRBV4-2 and TRBJ2-3; 8 nucleotides align to TRBD1. Germline V gene data show CDR1 as LGHNA and CDR2 as YNFKEQ. V gave up 3 bases and J gave up 2 bases; unmatched junction bases: 10. The CDR3 loop spans 17 amino acids.

V usage is TRBV30 and J usage is TRBJ2-3, with TRBD2 matching over 9 bases. After removal of 4 bases from V and 9 bases from J, the junction contained 2 bases not matched to a gene. The CDR3 covers 11 residues. Germline V gives CDR1 GTSNPN, CDR2 SVGIG (reference sequence). The CDR3 here is CAWIAGVTQYF. For the CDR3, the DNA is TGTGCCTGGATAGCGGGGGTAACGCAGTATTTT. Using reference TRBV30 and TRBJ2-3 for the parts outside the CDR3, the full variable domain is SQTIHQWPATLVQPVGSPLSLECTVEGTSNPNLYWYRQAAGRGLQLLFYSVGIGQISSEVPQNLSASRPQDRQFILSSKKLLLSDSGFYLCAWIAGVTQYFGPGTRLTVL.

The gene calls are TRBV16 and TRBJ2-7, with 12 bases identical to TRBD2. From germline, CDR1 is KGHSY and CDR2 FQNENV. V dropped 0 bases and J dropped 2; count of bases not matched to a gene: 17. CDR3 length: 21 amino acids. In nucleotides, the CDR3 is TGTGCCAGCAGCCAATCGCGGTCAAAAACTAGCGGGAGGTATCCCCCCTACGAGCAGTACTTC. Protein product: CASSQSRSKTSGRYPPYEQYF.

The V call is TRBV5-4, the J call TRBJ2-1; 11 nucleotides agree with TRBD2. J gave up 9 bases and V 4 bases, and 9 bases lay outside the gene matches. This CDR3 has 15 amino acids. Germline V gene data show CDR1 as SGHNT and CDR2 as YYREEE (reference sequence). The chain's CDR3 is CASSPITSGSGEQFF. The CDR3 DNA reads TGTGCCAGCAGCCCAATCACTAGCGGGAGTGGTGAGCAGTTCTTC.

This chain connects TRBV5-4 to TRBJ1-4, with 8 bases that match TRBD1. V trimming: 4 bases; J trimming: 6 bases; junction bases outside the gene matches: 5. Germline values: CDR1 SGHNT, CDR2 YYREEE (reference sequence). The CDR3 runs 14 residues. The CDR3 nucleotides read TGTGCCAGCAGCAAGACAGGGGCGGATGAAAAACTGTTTTTT. Translating it yields CASSKTGADEKLFF. The whole variable domain, filled in from reference TRBV5-4 and TRBJ1-4, reads ETGVTQSPTHLIKTRGQQVTLRCSSQSGHNTVSWYQQALGQGPQFIFQYYREEENGRGNFPPRFSGLQFPNYSSELNVNALELDDSALYLCASSKTGADEKLFFGSGTQLSVL.

The CDR3 loop is CSVELQKGLRLGQDEQYF. DNA for the CDR3: TGCAGCGTTGAACTACAGAAGGGCCTCCGTCTCGGACAAGACGAGCAGTACTTC. This chain joins TRBV29-1 and TRBJ2-7; tentative D call: TRBD1 (5 bases). This CDR3 is 18 amino acids long. Germline CDR1 reads SQVTM; CDR2 reads ANQGSEA. The V gene lost 2 bases and the J gene lost 5 bases, with 28 bases spanning the gap.

J is TRBJ2-7 and V is TRBV5-1; the match to TRBD2 covers 8 bases. CDR3 length: 16 residues. Germline loops: CDR1 SGHRS, CDR2 YFSETQ. V trimming: 2 bases; J trimming: 3 bases; junction bases outside the gene matches: 10. DNA for the CDR3: TGCGCCAGCAGCTTATCAGCCAGCGGGGGACGCTACGAGCAGTACTTC. This encodes CASSLSASGGRYEQYF.

The chain couples TRBV6-1 to TRBJ1-2; D ambiguous. The CDR3 length is 20 residues. From germline, CDR1 is MNHNS and CDR2 SASEGT. Trimming stripped 3 bases from V and 1 base from J, with 27 bases between. The CDR3 nucleotides read TGTGCCAGCAGTGACCTCTCCATTCTCGAAGCGGACGGGGTTAACTATGGCTACACCTTC. This translates into CASSDLSILEADGVNYGYTF.

CDR3 residues: CASSPQLSGNQPQHF. The CDR3 nucleotides are TGTGCCAGCAGTCCCCAATTGAGTGGCAATCAGCCCCAGCATTTT. This rearrangement joins TRBV6-5 to TRBJ1-5; no definite D call. The V and J ends lost 5 bases and 2 bases respectively, with 13 bases between them. This CDR3 comprises 15 residues. Germline lookup yields CDR1 MNHEY and CDR2 SVGAGI.

J is TRBJ1-1 and V is TRBV30, with no clear D. The CDR3 is 16 amino acids. Deletions cut 0 bases from V and 4 bases from J, with 18 bases between. Germline CDR1 and CDR2: GTSNPN and SVGIG (reference sequence). The chain's CDR3 is CAWSVEDLRPVTEAFF. CDR3 DNA sequence: TGTGCCTGGAGTGTGGAGGACCTAAGGCCGGTCACTGAAGCTTTCTTT.

The chain combines TRBV9 with TRBJ1-2; TRBD1 agrees at 9 bases. Looked up from germline, CDR1 is SGDLS and CDR2 is YYNGEE. With 3 bases clipped from V and 2 bases from J, the junction kept 5 bases outside the gene matches. The CDR3 consists of 15 residues. CDR3 bases: TGTGCCAGCAGCGCAACTGGGACAGGGAACTATGGCTACACCTTC. This translates into CASSATGTGNYGYTF.

The V and J genes are TRBV9 and TRBJ2-1; possible D gene TRBD2, 5 bases. This CDR3 region has 15 residues. The V end was cut by 7 bases, the J end by 6 bases, with 20 bases between. Looked up from germline, CDR1 is SGDLS and CDR2 is YYNGEE. The CDR3 coding sequence is TGTGCCAGCGGGGTTGCGGGTGGTTGGGTCAATGAGCAGTTCTTC. Translation gives CASGVAGGWVNEQFF. The complete variable domain, with remaining parts taken from reference TRBV9 and TRBJ2-1, reads DSGVTQTPKHLITATGQRVTLRCSPRSGDLSVYWYQQSLDQGLQFLIQYYNGEERAKGNILERFSAQQFPDLHSELNLSSLELGDSALYFCASGVAGGWVNEQFFGPGTRLTVL.

This clone was recorded only once. J is TRBJ1-1 and V is TRBV4-2, with a tentative D call TRBD1 (5 bases). V was pared by 8 bases and J by 6 bases, with 7 bases between. Per the germline V gene, CDR1 is LGHNA and CDR2 is YNFKEQ. The CDR3 has 10 amino acids. The CDR3 nucleotides read TGTGCCAGCCAGGGTCCTGAAGCTTTCTTT. The encoded protein is CASQGPEAFF.

The chain carries TRBV6-1 and TRBJ2-7; D not certain. The CDR3 runs 15 residues. The V gene lost 0 bases and the J gene lost 1 base, with 10 bases spanning the gap. The germline V gene has CDR1 MNHNS and CDR2 SASEGT. The CDR3 nucleotides read TGTGCCAGCAGTGAAGCGTCAGGCGAATCCTACGAGCAGTACTTC. It yields the protein CASSEASGESYEQYF.

The chain employs TRBV7-8 and TRBJ2-1, with TRBD1 matching 8 bases. CDR3 length: 13 amino acids. CDR1 and CDR2 (germline): SGHVS, FQNEAQ. Germline trimming cut 1 base from V and 7 bases from J; bases unmatched to any gene: 0. Here the CDR3 reads CASSLDRGNEQFF. The CDR3 region has the DNA TGTGCCAGCAGCTTAGACAGGGGGAATGAGCAGTTCTTC.

The chain employs TRBV2 and TRBJ1-5; 8 bases match TRBD1. There are 15 residues in the CDR3. V shed 5 bases and J 6 bases; nucleotides not matched to a gene: 9. Germline values: CDR1 SNHLY, CDR2 FYNNEI. The CDR3 DNA reads as TGTGCCAGCAGTCGAGACAGGGGAGGAGGTCAGCCCCAGCATTTT. This codes for CASSRDRGGGQPQHF.

This chain joins TRBV27 and TRBJ2-1; 9 bases line up with TRBD2. V trimming: 9 bases; J trimming: 9 bases; junction bases outside the gene matches: 12. The CDR3 spans 14 residues. Germline CDR1 and CDR2: MNHEY and SMNVEV (reference sequence). The CDR3, as DNA: TGTGCCAGTCAACCGGGACTAGCAGTTGGTGAGCAGTTCTTC. Translating it yields CASQPGLAVGEQFF.

The V call is TRBV9, the J call TRBJ2-3, with D hard to call. Per the germline V gene, CDR1 is SGDLS and CDR2 is YYNGEE. The CDR3 runs 16 residues. The germline V and J ends were trimmed by 0 bases and 0 bases, with 11 bases remaining between them. CDR3 in DNA: TGTGCCAGCAGCGTAGGCGGTAAGAGTAGCACAGATACGCAGTATTTT. Amino acid sequence: CASSVGGKSSTDTQYF.

The rearrangement joins TRBV28 to TRBJ1-5, with 9 bases lining up with TRBD1. After removal of 3 bases from V and 8 bases from J, the junction contained 14 bases not matched to a gene. The CDR3 runs to 17 residues. The germline CDR1 and CDR2 sequences are MDHEN and SYDVKM. Here the CDR3 reads CASSFYHRGRDWKPQHF. In DNA form, the CDR3 reads TGTGCCAGCAGTTTCTATCACAGGGGGCGCGACTGGAAGCCCCAGCATTTT.